The present T cell receptor beta chain was sequenced within a study of T-cell memory formation after mild COVID-19. Notes on the study in general: CM and EM subsets held most contracting CD4+ clones; EMRA held CD8+ ones. From day 15 to 85, contracting clones were balanced between CD4 and CD8, whereas later expanders leaned toward CD4+.

From the 5' RACE reads, TCRdb called clonotypes with MiXCR, one entry per CDR3 protein. Altogether around 150,000 distinct CDR3 sequences are present, approximately 15% being singletons, with the ten largest covering 12% to 15%. This clonotype was observed a few times. Its specificity is unknown. The ends were cut back, 7 bases at V and 3 bases at J, with 6 bases in the middle. The CDR3 spans 12 residues. Sample: PBMCs or a T cell subset sorted from them (not recorded which). This receptor was taken from an adult woman who had mild COVID-19 (a few samples of this study predate the infection). Cell type and time point are not known. This sequence joins TRBV12-3 or TRBV12-4 and TRBJ2-2, with D uncertain. DNA for the CDR3: TGTGCCAGCAAGATCCACACCGGGGAGCTGTTTTTT. Translated, it gives CASKIHTGELFF.